Reported below is one T cell receptor beta chain. Its target is not known. The data were obtained in a study of T-cell memory formation after mild COVID-19. This CDR3 is built from 13 residues. Per germline, CDR1 KGHDR and CDR2 SFDVKD. V lost 0 bases and J 8 bases, leaving 9 bases between the germline ends. 5'RACE with constant-segment primers built TCRalpha and TCRbeta cDNA libraries with UMIs. TCRdb recomputed calls from the 5' RACE reads with MiXCR, one row per CDR3 protein. This table has about 350,000 distinct CDR3 sequences, roughly 13% appearing once. Broader study findings: Confirmation of SARS-CoV-2 specificity was lacking for second-wave clones peaking day 37. Later expanders leaned CD4+, whereas day 15 to 85 contracting clones were balanced CD4/CD8. Researchers found some responding clones in pre-infection memory, a sign that cross-reactive memory joined.

This receptor was taken from a man between 18 and 35 years old who had mild COVID-19 (a few samples of this study predate the infection). Cell type and time point are not known. Input material: PBMCs or a T cell subset sorted from them (not recorded which). The chain has TRBV24-1 and TRBJ1-1, with D possibly being TRBD1 (5 bases). The CDR3 coding sequence is TGTGCCACCAGTGATTTGCAGGGAAGAGAAGCTTTCTTT. Translated, it gives CATSDLQGREAFF.